Listed below are T cell receptor beta chains from one sample, sequenced in a study of cytomegalovirus exposure and HLA in healthy donors. Sequencing was performed with immunoSEQ multiplex PCR; in TCRdb, only in-frame clones are kept and a portion is missing. Of some 120,000 clones in the sample, 88% were seen once. The sequenced material came from PBMCs. The source of these receptors is a man aged 25 to 45 in good health and CMV-seronegative. The CDR3 runs from the conserved cysteine through the conserved F or W. The D gene is left open where the match is weak. Not every row has a clone size; where given, it reads once, few, many or a size class.

CDR3aa	CDR3nt	abundance	j_gene	v_gene	d_gene
CASSTGLAGAFSYF	TGTGCCAGTAGTACCGGACTAGCGGGGGCCTTTTCTTACTTC	-	TRBJ2-7	TRBV19	TRBD2
CASSPSRVLTNEQYF	TGTGCCAGCAGCCCCAGCCGGGTCTTAACCAACGAGCAGTACTTC	-	TRBJ2-7	TRBV9	-
CASSRGTYRNTGELFF	TGTGCCAGCAGCAGGGGAACATACAGGAACACCGGGGAGCTGTTTTTT	-	TRBJ2-2	TRBV9	-
CASSPPGGEQYF	TGTGCCAGCAGCCCCCCGGGGGGCGAGCAGTACTTC	once	TRBJ2-7	TRBV11-2	TRBD2
CASSQLGWSDRGYTGELFF	TGTGCCAGCAGCCAATTGGGTTGGTCGGACAGGGGATACACCGGGGAGCTGTTTTTT	-	TRBJ2-2	TRBV14	TRBD1
CASSGTGRGYTF	TGTGCCAGCAGCGGGACAGGGCGAGGCTACACCTTC	-	TRBJ1-2	TRBV9	TRBD1
CASSERGPYNEQFF	TGTGCCAGCAGTGAAAGGGGGCCCTACAATGAGCAGTTCTTC	-	TRBJ2-1	TRBV6-1	TRBD1
CASSLDPNRAVETQYF	TGTGCCAGCAGCTTAGACCCGAACAGGGCGGTAGAGACCCAGTACTTC	once	TRBJ2-5	TRBV7-2	-
CASTTSGQGNTEAFF	TGCGCCAGCACCACATCGGGACAGGGGAACACTGAAGCTTTCTTT	-	TRBJ1-1	TRBV5-1	TRBD1
CASSVEGGRSEQYF	TGTGCCAGCAGTGTTGAGGGAGGCCGGTCCGAGCAGTACTTC	-	TRBJ2-7	TRBV25-1	-
CSVPQGSGELFF	TGCAGCGTTCCACAGGGGTCCGGGGAGCTGTTTTTT	-	TRBJ2-2	TRBV29-1	TRBD1
CAISESRQGKQYF	TGTGCCATCAGTGAGTCCCGACAGGGCAAGCAGTACTTC	once	TRBJ2-7	TRBV10-3	TRBD1
CASTRDRNTGELFF	TGTGCCAGCACACGGGACAGAAACACCGGGGAGCTGTTTTTT	-	TRBJ2-2	TRBV9	TRBD1
CASSLEYRSTGELFF	TGTGCCAGCAGCCTTGAATACAGGTCCACCGGGGAGCTGTTTTTT	-	TRBJ2-2	TRBV11-2	-
CATRDSYNEQFF	TGTGCCACCCGGGACAGCTACAATGAGCAGTTCTTC	once	TRBJ2-1	TRBV6-6	TRBD1
CASSQVPGAYEQYF	TGCGCCAGCAGCCAAGTCCCAGGGGCCTACGAGCAGTACTTC	few	TRBJ2-7	TRBV4-1	-
CASSNLASSYNEQFF	TGTGCCAGTAGTAATTTAGCCAGCTCCTACAATGAGCAGTTCTTC	many	TRBJ2-1	TRBV19	-
CASSPTPETVYGYTF	TGTGCCAGCAGCCCCACCCCCGAGACAGTCTATGGCTACACCTTC	-	TRBJ1-2	TRBV5-4	-
CASSVTGRNTEAFF	TGCGCCAGCAGCGTGACAGGGAGGAACACTGAAGCTTTCTTT	-	TRBJ1-1	TRBV5-1	TRBD1
CASSRDRDNYEQYF	TGTGCCAGCAGCAGGGACCGGGACAACTACGAGCAGTACTTC	-	TRBJ2-7	TRBV6-1	-
CASSLAVLAGGGEQFF	TGTGCCAGCAGCTTAGCAGTACTAGCGGGAGGTGGTGAGCAGTTCTTC	-	TRBJ2-1	TRBV7-9	TRBD2
CASSFRSNQPQHF	TGTGCCAGCAGCTTTAGAAGCAATCAGCCCCAGCATTTT	-	TRBJ1-5	TRBV7-2	-
CASSFFSGSSYNEQFF	TGTGCCAGCAGCTTTTTTAGCGGGAGCTCCTACAATGAGCAGTTCTTC	-	TRBJ2-1	TRBV5-4	TRBD2